The 23 T cell receptor beta chains below all came from one sample that was sequenced in a study of T cells in tuberculosis (dated 2018 in TCRdb). This specimen's time point label, per the study, means: new active TB diagnosis, blood taken before or within 7 days of starting treatment. The library relied on the immunoSEQ multiplex PCR assay. Held by TCRdb, this immuneACCESS table contains in-frame sequences only and omits some clones. Under half of the omission traces to an unresolved V gene where checked; the cause of the rest is unknown. The sample contains some 49,000 clones, around 96% of them found a single time. The ten largest clones add up to approximately 1.5% of the sample. The input for sequencing was PBMCs, taken at tuberculosis diagnosis. The receptors stem from an adult with tuberculosis.

This sequence joins TRBV2 and TRBJ1-4; D uncertain. V dropped 5 bases and J dropped 8 bases, with 12 bases sitting between them. Germline V lookup: CDR1 SNHLY, CDR2 FYNNEI. This CDR3 is 13 amino acids long. CDR3: CASSSRDSEKLFF. Written as DNA, the CDR3 is TGTGCCAGCAGTTCCCGAGATAGCGAAAAACTGTTTTTT.

The chain carries TRBV21-1 and TRBJ2-7; the DNA was not compared with TRBD2, the D call given in the table. TRBV21-1 is flagged as a pseudogene. This CDR3 is 12 amino acids long. The CDR3 loop is CASSKAGGGGDF. The CDR3 coding sequence is TGTGCCAGCAGCAAAGCGGGAGGGGGTGGTGACTTC.

This chain connects TRBV6-5 to TRBJ1-6, with D possibly being TRBD1 (5 bases). Germline V lookup: CDR1 MNHEY, CDR2 SVGAGI. This CDR3 is 14 amino acids long. Trimming removed 5 bases at V and 6 bases at J, with 11 bases between. Written as DNA, the CDR3 is TGTGCCAGCAGTAGGGACTGGACTAATTCACCCCTCCACTTT. This sequence encodes CASSRDWTNSPLHF.

The chain employs TRBV5-4 and TRBJ1-2, with D tentatively TRBD1 (5 bases). The CDR3 is made up of 15 amino acids. Trimming took 3 bases from V and 5 from J, leaving 17 bases between them. The V gene's germline CDR1 is SGHNT and CDR2 YYREEE (reference sequence). CDR3 nucleotide sequence: TGTGCCAGCAGCTCAGGAGGGGTTCCCCGTTATGGCTACACCTTC. It translates to CASSSGGVPRYGYTF.

V usage is TRBV27 and J usage is TRBJ2-2; D uncertain. Trimming shortened V by 7 bases and J by 0 bases, and 9 bases separated the two germline ends. This CDR3 has 14 amino acids. The germline V gene encodes CDR1 MNHEY and CDR2 SMNVEV (reference sequence). In DNA, the CDR3 is TGTGCCAGCACCCTTACAGCGAACACCGGGGAGCTGTTTTTT. Translation: CASTLTANTGELFF.

The chain links TRBV6-1 to TRBJ2-1, with 9 nucleotides matching TRBD2. Looked up from germline, CDR1 is MNHNS and CDR2 is SASEGT. The CDR3 sequence is 15 residues long. V was clipped by 6 bases and J by 5 bases; unmatched bases: 8. Here the CDR3 reads CASSATSGSHNEQFF. In nucleotides, the CDR3 is TGTGCCAGCAGCGCCACTAGCGGGTCCCACAATGAGCAGTTCTTC.

V and J are TRBV7-2 and TRBJ2-7; 7 nucleotides agree with TRBD2. The CDR3 totals 14 residues. J gave up 5 bases and V 0 bases, and 4 bases lay outside the gene matches. CDR1 and CDR2 from the germline V gene are SGHTA and FQGNSA. The CDR3: CASSLAAGANEQYF. The CDR3 DNA follows: TGTGCCAGCAGCTTAGCCGCGGGAGCAAACGAGCAGTACTTC.

This rearrangement joins TRBV7-2 to TRBJ2-7; TRBD1 aligns across 8 bases. CDR3 length: 14 residues. From germline, CDR1 is SGHTA and CDR2 FQGNSA. V was clipped by 6 bases and J by 3 bases; unmatched bases: 7. The CDR3 is CASSPRQGSYEQYF. The CDR3 DNA is TGTGCCAGCAGTCCTAGACAGGGGAGCTACGAGCAGTACTTC.

The sample holds a few counts of this clone. This chain links TRBV4-1 with TRBJ1-1, with 9 bases aligning to TRBD1. The junction had 5 bases not matched to a gene; V was cut back by 5 bases and J by 7 bases. Looked up from germline, CDR1 is MGHRA and CDR2 is YSYEKL. This CDR3 contains 13 residues. The CDR3 is CASSTGTGLEAFF. CDR3 DNA: TGCGCCAGCAGCACCGGGACAGGGCTTGAAGCTTTCTTT.

The CDR3 bases are TGTGCCAGCAGCCCCCCCGGCCTCGGGGAGGCCCAGCATTTT. Its protein product is CASSPPGLGEAQHF. The J gene is TRBJ1-5, the V gene TRBV28; D call uncertain. Germline V gives CDR1 MDHEN, CDR2 SYDVKM. This CDR3 is 14 amino acids long. V lost 6 bases to trimming and J lost 11 bases, with 20 bases between them.

The chain is built from TRBV10-3 and TRBJ2-2, with 9 bases that match TRBD1. Trimming removed 3 bases from V and 7 bases from J; junction bases left unmatched: 6. Germline V gene data show CDR1 as ENHRY and CDR2 as SYGVKD. The CDR3 consists of 15 residues. The CDR3 sequence is CAISDLNRGHGELFF. For the CDR3, the DNA is TGTGCCATCAGTGACCTCAACAGGGGGCACGGGGAGCTGTTTTTT.

J is TRBJ1-3 and V is TRBV11-2; 7 bases align to TRBD1. The CDR3 covers 18 residues. The germline gives CDR1 SGHAT, CDR2 FQNNGV. Trimming at V came to 4 bases and at J to 0 bases, leaving 12 bases not matched to a gene. The CDR3: CASSSQPTGMGSGNTIYF. The DNA of the CDR3 is TGTGCCAGCAGCTCCCAGCCGACAGGGATGGGCTCTGGAAACACCATATATTTT.

V is TRBV28 and J is TRBJ1-1; D is possibly TRBD1 (6 bases). The CDR3 length is 13 residues. The germline CDR1 and CDR2 sequences are MDHEN and SYDVKM. Trimming shortened V by 8 bases and J by 1 base, and 11 bases separated the two germline ends. This chain's CDR3 is CASAGTPNTEAFF. In DNA form, the CDR3 reads TGTGCCAGCGCCGGGACACCGAACACTGAAGCTTTCTTT.

The chain combines TRBV7-2 with TRBJ2-3; the match to TRBD2 covers 7 bases. Germline CDR1 reads SGHTA; CDR2 reads FQGNSA. V gave up 4 bases and J gave up 0 bases; unmatched junction bases: 16. The length of the CDR3 is 19 residues. The CDR3 nucleotides are TGTGCCAGCAGCTCCCCTAGGGACTATCCCATTGCTAGCACAGATACGCAGTATTTT. Amino acids: CASSSPRDYPIASTDTQYF.

In this sample, this clone turned up once. The chain has TRBV11-2 and TRBJ1-1; 7 nucleotides agree with TRBD1. The V gene's germline CDR1 is SGHAT and CDR2 FQNNGV. The CDR3 loop spans 15 amino acids. The J segment lost 6 bases and the V segment lost 5 bases, leaving 12 bases of the junction unmatched. The CDR3 loop reads CASSPLTGARAEAFF. DNA of the CDR3: TGTGCCAGCAGCCCTCTCACAGGGGCCAGGGCTGAAGCTTTCTTT. Together with reference TRBV11-2 and TRBJ1-1, the CDR3 gives the full variable domain: EAGVAQSPRYKIIEKRQSVAFWCNPISGHATLYWYQQILGQGPKLLIQFQNNGVVDDSQLPKDRFSAERLKGVDSTLKIQPAKLEDSAVYLCASSPLTGARAEAFFGQGTRLTVV.

V usage is TRBV9 and J usage is TRBJ2-1; 9 bases match TRBD2. CDR1 is SGDLS and CDR2 is YYNGEE in the germline V gene. V shed 2 bases and J 9 bases; nucleotides not matched to a gene: 6. This CDR3 is 14 amino acids long. DNA of the CDR3: TGTGCCAGCAGCGTCGGCGCGGGAGGGGGTGAGCAGTTCTTC. The encoded protein is CASSVGAGGGEQFF.

This rearrangement joins TRBV6-5 to TRBJ2-7; D possibly corresponds to TRBD1 (6 bases). Germline V gene lookup returns CDR1 MNHEY and CDR2 SVGAGI. V was trimmed by 4 bases and J by 3 bases, leaving 19 bases between them. This CDR3 contains 16 residues. The CDR3 DNA sequence: TGTGCCAGCAGTTCGTTTCAGATCGGGACATACTACGAGCAGTACTTC. Its protein is CASSSFQIGTYYEQYF.

This clone was counted a single time. This chain connects TRBV28 to TRBJ1-3, with no clear D. The V gene's germline CDR1 is MDHEN and CDR2 SYDVKM. The CDR3 spans 13 residues. V was trimmed by 6 bases and J by 1 base, leaving 7 bases between them. CDR3 loop: CASSRRSGNTIYF. The CDR3 DNA reads TGTGCCAGCAGCCGGAGGTCTGGAAACACCATATATTTT.

V gene TRBV19 combines with J gene TRBJ1-2; TRBD1 matches 10 bases. Germline V CDR1 and CDR2: LNHDA, SQIVND (reference sequence). V lost 5 bases and J lost 7; bases outside the gene matches: 7. The CDR3 runs to 14 residues. CDR3 sequence (DNA): TGTGCCAGTAGTGAATCTGGACAGGGGGGTGGCTACACCTTC. Residues: CASSESGQGGGYTF.

V usage is TRBV5-1 and J usage is TRBJ2-5; 8 positions agree with TRBD2. The CDR3 length is 14 residues. Trimming at V came to 7 bases and at J to 2 bases, leaving 7 bases not matched to a gene. Per germline, CDR1 SGHRS and CDR2 YFSETQ. DNA of the CDR3: TGCGCCAGCGCTACAAGCGGGAGACAAGAGACCCAGTACTTC. Translated, it gives CASATSGRQETQYF.

This chain connects TRBV6-5 to TRBJ2-2; the match to TRBD2 covers 9 bases. This CDR3 has 15 amino acids. Per the germline V gene, CDR1 is MNHEY and CDR2 is SVGAGI. V was pared by 8 bases and J by 4 bases, with 8 bases of the junction left unmatched. The CDR3 bases are TGTGCCAGCTCTTATGGGCGGGAGGGCACCGGGGAGCTGTTTTTT. Amino acids: CASSYGREGTGELFF.

The chain joins TRBV2 to TRBJ2-7; 7 bases agree with TRBD1. This CDR3 is built from 14 residues. Per the germline V gene, CDR1 is SNHLY and CDR2 is FYNNEI. V gave up 1 base and J gave up 6 bases; unmatched junction bases: 6. The CDR3 region is CASSEDRGNGEQYF. DNA for the CDR3: TGTGCCAGCAGTGAAGACAGGGGAAATGGCGAGCAGTACTTC.

This chain uses TRBV4-1 with TRBJ2-5; 7 nucleotides line up with TRBD2. V lost 4 bases to trimming and J lost 4 bases; unmatched junction nucleotides: 3. Per the germline V gene, CDR1 is MGHRA and CDR2 is YSYEKL. CDR3 size: 13 residues. The DNA for the CDR3 is TGCGCCAGCAGCCCGGGGGGTGGAGAGACCCAGTACTTC. Protein sequence: CASSPGGGETQYF.